This T cell receptor beta chain was observed in a study of shared clonotypes between healthy human individuals. Findings of the study overall: Sampling included only blood; tissue repertoires likely differ.

Authors' processing steps: Filtering differed for immunoSEQ, which gave only junction sequences without quality scores. The repertoire was sequenced with immunoSEQ multiplex PCR; TCRdb's copy has only in-frame clones and lacks some. V, J and clone size are those of that table, while D and trimming were read from the DNA. The sample has over a million clones, around 78% seen once. The V and J ends lost 5 bases and 1 base respectively, with 8 bases between them. The CDR3 spans 13 residues. Per the germline V gene, CDR1 is SGHTA and CDR2 is FQGTGA. CD4+ cells yielded CD45RA+ naive and CD45RA-negative memory subsets. With regard to this clone: As yet, its antigen is unknown. This may come from a read error, since a much larger clone is one base off.

This receptor was obtained from a young man in good health. Some clones in this sample may be carry-over from other donors' samples. The gene calls are TRBV7-3 and TRBJ1-1, with no clear D. The specimen sequenced was memory CD4+ T cells from PBMCs. This sample's subset: CD45RA-negative fraction. The CDR3 nucleotides are TGTGCCAGCAGCCCTACAGCGAACACTGAAGCTTTCTTT. It is translated as CASSPTANTEAFF.